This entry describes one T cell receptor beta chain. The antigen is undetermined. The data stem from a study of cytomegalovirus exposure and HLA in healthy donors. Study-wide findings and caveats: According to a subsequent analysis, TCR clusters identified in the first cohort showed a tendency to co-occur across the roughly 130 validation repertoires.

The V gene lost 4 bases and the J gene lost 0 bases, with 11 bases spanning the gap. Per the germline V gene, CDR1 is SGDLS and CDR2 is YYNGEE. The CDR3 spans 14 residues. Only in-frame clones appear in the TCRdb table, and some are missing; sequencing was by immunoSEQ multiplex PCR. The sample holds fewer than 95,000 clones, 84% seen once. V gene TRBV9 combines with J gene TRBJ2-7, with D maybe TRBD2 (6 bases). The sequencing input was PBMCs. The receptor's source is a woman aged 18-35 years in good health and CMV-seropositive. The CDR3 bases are TGTGCCAGCAGCTCCGCGGGGTCCTCCTACGAGCAGTACTTC. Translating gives CASSSAGSSYEQYF.